The clone carrying this TCR beta chain was seen more than once but under ten times. Its antigen is not known. This sample is drawn from a study of identical twins. There are 15 residues in the CDR3. Germline V CDR1 and CDR2: ENHRY, SYGVKD. Trimming cost V 3 bases and J 0 bases, with 6 bases left between them. TCRdb re-called the 5' RACE reads with MiXCR, one entry per CDR3 protein. The table has fewer than 650,000 distinct CDR3 sequences, 9.6% seen once. The study's findings and limits: Models underestimated TCR alpha sharing (out-of-frame) in monozygotic twins.

These data were also reused for a study on yellow fever vaccine responses in identical twins.

The rearrangement links TRBV10-3 to TRBJ2-6; no clear D. This TCR derives from a woman aged 18-30 years in good health. Sequenced sample: PBMCs. The CDR3 coding sequence is TGTGCCATCAGTGACTGGGGCTCTGGGGCCAACGTCCTGACTTTC. This gives the protein CAISDWGSGANVLTF.